The 24 T cell receptor beta chains below all came from one sample that was sequenced in a study of cytomegalovirus exposure and HLA in healthy donors. The table came from immunoSEQ multiplex PCR; TCRdb's copy has only in-frame clones and leaves some out. Counted here are roughly 250,000 clones, approximately 86% occurring once; the ten biggest clones make up less than 1.5%. Sequenced input: PBMCs. The receptors were gathered from a woman aged 30 to 39 in good health and CMV-seropositive.

The rearrangement uses TRBV6-1 and TRBJ2-7; D might be TRBD2 (5 bases). V was clipped by 9 bases and J by 0 bases, with 15 bases between them. The CDR3 spans 14 residues. CDR1 is MNHNS, CDR2 SASEGT, per germline. The CDR3 DNA is TGTGCCAGTGGGATAGGACTGAACTCCTACGAGCAGTACTTC. This gives the protein CASGIGLNSYEQYF.

The chain joins TRBV20-1 to TRBJ1-2, with unresolved D. Trimming took 3 bases from V and 8 from J, leaving 10 bases between them. CDR3 size: 11 residues. CDR1 and CDR2 (germline): DFQATT, SNEGSKA (reference sequence). The CDR3 loop reads CSARATRGYTF. DNA of the CDR3: TGCAGTGCTAGGGCGACTAGGGGCTACACCTTC.

The genes are TRBV25-1 and TRBJ2-2; the D gene is possibly TRBD1 (7 bases). Deletions cut 4 bases from V and 3 bases from J, with 15 bases between. The CDR3 is 16 residues long. Germline CDR1 reads MGHDK; CDR2 reads SYGVNS. CDR3 coding DNA: TGTGCCAGCAGTGTACCAGGGGGAGGTGACACCGGGGAGCTGTTTTTT. Encoded protein: CASSVPGGGDTGELFF.

The J gene is TRBJ2-7, the V gene TRBV7-3; no definite D call. Deletions cut 0 bases from V and 2 bases from J, with 5 bases between. The CDR3 spans 13 residues. Per germline, CDR1 SGHTA and CDR2 FQGTGA. CDR3 loop: CASSLTSAYEQYF. The DNA for the CDR3 is TGTGCCAGCAGCTTAACCAGCGCCTACGAGCAGTACTTC.

A note on this clone: Other DNA sequences in this specimen translate into the identical CDR3. The chain joins TRBV5-6 to TRBJ2-5, with 7 nucleotides matching TRBD1. Germline V gene sequence: CDR1 SGHDT, CDR2 YYEEEE. V lost 0 bases and J lost 0; bases outside the gene matches: 2. The CDR3 is 15 residues long. This CDR3 reads CASSLGQGYQETQYF. The DNA for the CDR3 is TGTGCCAGCAGCTTGGGACAGGGCTACCAAGAGACCCAGTACTTC.

The genes are TRBV4-2 and TRBJ1-1; 7 nucleotides match TRBD1. Trimming removed 0 bases from V and 7 bases from J; junction bases left unmatched: 8. Germline V gene data show CDR1 as LGHNA and CDR2 as YNFKEQ. The CDR3 covers 15 residues. The CDR3 DNA sequence: TGTGCCAGCAGCCAAGACCAGGGGGTTACTATTGAAGCTTTCTTT. It translates to CASSQDQGVTIEAFF.

The rearrangement links TRBV15 to TRBJ2-1, with D tentatively TRBD2 (6 bases). Germline lookup yields CDR1 LNHNV and CDR2 YYDKDF (reference sequence). Trimming took 8 bases from V and 1 from J, leaving 15 bases between them. This CDR3 is built from 15 residues. CDR3 sequence reads: CATRSGSASYNEQFF. Here the CDR3 DNA reads TGTGCCACCCGCTCCGGGAGTGCGTCCTACAATGAGCAGTTCTTC.

The chain has TRBV10-3 and TRBJ1-5, with D possibly being TRBD1 (6 bases). V was trimmed by 4 bases and J by 4 bases, leaving 8 bases between them. The CDR3 covers 13 residues. CDR1 and CDR2 from the germline V gene are ENHRY and SYGVKD. CDR3 bases: TGTGCCATCAGTGCGCAGGGGAATCAGCCCCAGCATTTT. Protein: CAISAQGNQPQHF.

Of note for this clone: This sample also contains other DNA sequences that code for the same CDR3. The CDR3 nucleotides are TGTGCCAGCAGCTCCCGGGCGGGGTCCTACGAGCAGTACTTC. Protein: CASSSRAGSYEQYF. The chain has TRBV5-8 and TRBJ2-7; tentative D call: TRBD2 (6 bases). Trimming shortened V by 3 bases and J by 1 base, and 11 bases separated the two germline ends. The CDR3 loop spans 14 amino acids. Germline values: CDR1 SGHTS, CDR2 YDEGEE.

The CDR3 region is CASSSPGQGSSYEQYF. In DNA form, the CDR3 reads TGTGCCAGCAGCTCACCGGGACAGGGAAGCTCCTACGAGCAGTACTTC. The rearrangement joins TRBV5-6 to TRBJ2-7, with 9 bases that match TRBD1. In germline, CDR1 is SGHDT, CDR2 YYEEEE. The length of the CDR3 is 16 residues. V dropped 3 bases and J dropped 0; count of bases not matched to a gene: 7.

The chain recombines TRBV5-6 with TRBJ2-2; the match to TRBD2 covers 9 bases. This CDR3 contains 17 residues. V was clipped by 3 bases and J by 1 base; unmatched bases: 7. Germline assignment: CDR1 SGHDT and CDR2 YYEEEE. DNA of the CDR3: TGTGCCAGCAGCTCTCTGGGACTAGCACAGAACACCGGGGAGCTGTTTTTT. Encoded protein: CASSSLGLAQNTGELFF.

The V call is TRBV5-4, the J call TRBJ1-1; D not resolved. V was pared by 2 bases and J by 1 base, with 6 bases between. CDR3 length: 13 amino acids. Germline V gene data show CDR1 as SGHNT and CDR2 as YYREEE (reference sequence). CDR3 sequence (DNA): TGTGCCAGCAGCTTTCCAGGGAACACTGAAGCTTTCTTT. It codes for CASSFPGNTEAFF.

CDR3 amino acids: CASSEQGADTEAFF. For the CDR3, the DNA is TGTGCCAGCAGTGAACAGGGGGCGGACACTGAAGCTTTCTTT. The V and J genes are TRBV2 and TRBJ1-1, with 8 bases identical to TRBD1. This CDR3 contains 14 residues. In germline, CDR1 is SNHLY, CDR2 FYNNEI. Trimming removed 2 bases from V and 3 bases from J; junction bases left unmatched: 2. The full variable domain, with the rest looked up from reference TRBV2 and TRBJ1-1, is EPEVTQTPSHQVTQMGQEVILRCVPISNHLYFYWYRQILGQKVEFLVSFYNNEISEKSEIFDDQFSVERPDGSNFTLKIRSTKLEDSAMYFCASSEQGADTEAFFGQGTRLTVV.

The genes are TRBV5-1 and TRBJ2-7; perhaps TRBD1 as D (5 bases). CDR1 SGHRS and CDR2 YFSETQ come from the germline V gene. V lost 4 bases and J 0 bases, leaving 17 bases between the germline ends. The CDR3 is made up of 16 amino acids. The CDR3 region is CASSPLSNQGSYEQYF. The CDR3 nucleotides are TGCGCCAGCAGCCCACTTAGCAACCAGGGCTCCTACGAGCAGTACTTC. The whole variable domain, remainder taken from reference TRBV5-1 and TRBJ2-7, is KAGVTQTPRYLIKTRGQQVTLSCSPISGHRSVSWYQQTPGQGLQFLFEYFSETQRNKGNFPGRFSGRQFSNSRSEMNVSTLELGDSALYLCASSPLSNQGSYEQYFGPGTRLTVT.

This clone appeared once. The chain is built from TRBV27 and TRBJ1-2, with 7 bases identical to TRBD1. With 5 bases clipped from V and 5 bases from J, the junction kept 11 bases outside the gene matches. CDR3 length: 15 residues. The germline V gene has CDR1 MNHEY and CDR2 SMNVEV (reference sequence). CDR3 sequence reads: CASSPIPGGLYGYTF. CDR3 bases: TGTGCCAGCAGTCCGATTCCAGGGGGGTTGTATGGCTACACCTTC.

The rearrangement links TRBV7-7 to TRBJ2-2; the match to TRBD1 covers 7 bases. The ends lost 5 bases at V and 2 bases at J; junction bases unmatched: 11. This CDR3 comprises 17 residues. Per the germline V gene, CDR1 is SSHAT and CDR2 is FNYEAQ (reference sequence). The CDR3 loop reads CASSPTGTEGNTGELFF. CDR3 coding DNA: TGTGCCAGCAGCCCGACAGGGACAGAGGGAAACACCGGGGAGCTGTTTTTT.

A note on this clone: Other DNA sequences of this sample code for an identical CDR3. The rearrangement uses TRBV27 and TRBJ2-6, with no clear D. V was pared by 6 bases and J by 1 base, with 4 bases between. The CDR3 is made up of 13 amino acids. CDR1 MNHEY and CDR2 SMNVEV come from the germline V gene (reference sequence). DNA of the CDR3: TGTGCCAGCAGAGCGTCTGGGGCCAACGTCCTGACTTTC. Protein product: CASRASGANVLTF.

This rearrangement joins TRBV14 to TRBJ2-7; 8 bases are a match to TRBD1. V lost 1 base, J lost 6 bases, and 8 bases stayed unmatched. Looked up from germline, CDR1 is SGHDN and CDR2 is FVKESK. CDR3 length: 15 residues. CDR3 sequence (DNA): TGTGCCAGCAGCCAAGTTCCCGGACAGGGTGTCGAGCAGTACTTC. Its translation: CASSQVPGQGVEQYF.

The CDR3 reads CASRTSGRGYNEQFF. Here the CDR3 DNA reads TGTGCCAGTAGAACCAGCGGGAGAGGCTACAATGAGCAGTTCTTC. The genes are TRBV19 and TRBJ2-1; TRBD2 matches at 8 bases. Germline V gene sequence: CDR1 LNHDA, CDR2 SQIVND (reference sequence). The CDR3 consists of 15 residues. The V segment lost 6 bases and the J segment 3 bases; nucleotides outside the gene matches: 7.

The chain uses TRBV28 and TRBJ2-7; D remains unclear. This CDR3 spans 15 amino acids. Germline loops: CDR1 MDHEN, CDR2 SYDVKM. V lost 1 base and J lost 3, with 13 bases in between. In nucleotides, the CDR3 is TGTGCCAGCAGTTTATTCAACAGCCCTAACTACGAGCAGTACTTC. Encoded protein: CASSLFNSPNYEQYF.

The gene calls are TRBV25-1 and TRBJ2-3, with 14 positions matching TRBD2. The CDR3 spans 14 residues. Germline V gives CDR1 MGHDK, CDR2 SYGVNS. Unmatched junction bases numbered 9, after V lost 4 bases and J lost 15 bases. This CDR3 is CASSAQLGLAGEYF. Here the CDR3 DNA reads TGTGCCAGCAGTGCCCAATTGGGACTAGCGGGAGAATATTTT.

The V and J genes are TRBV5-1 and TRBJ1-3; D not resolved. Trimming left V 1 base short and J 3 bases short, with 8 bases between. The CDR3 has 14 amino acids. From germline, CDR1 is SGHRS and CDR2 YFSETQ. CDR3 sequence: CASSLSVRGNTIYF. The CDR3 region has the DNA TGCGCCAGCAGCTTGTCTGTTCGTGGAAACACCATATATTTT.

V is TRBV5-5 and J is TRBJ1-5; 7 bases are a match to TRBD1. The CDR3 loop spans 15 amino acids. The J segment lost 4 bases and the V segment lost 0 bases, leaving 4 bases of the junction unmatched. Looked up from germline, CDR1 is SGHKS and CDR2 is YYEKEE (reference sequence). CDR3 in amino acids: CASSLEGTDNQPQHF. The CDR3 bases are TGTGCCAGCAGCTTGGAGGGGACAGATAATCAGCCCCAGCATTTT.

The chain employs TRBV7-9 and TRBJ2-7, with 7 bases identical to TRBD1. V shed 4 bases, J shed 2 bases, and the junction held 8 bases outside the gene matches. The germline V gene encodes CDR1 SEHNR and CDR2 FQNEAQ (reference sequence). The CDR3 has 15 amino acids. The DNA of the CDR3 is TGTGCCAGCAGCTCGGGACAGAGGGCTACCTACGAGCAGTACTTC. Translation: CASSSGQRATYEQYF.